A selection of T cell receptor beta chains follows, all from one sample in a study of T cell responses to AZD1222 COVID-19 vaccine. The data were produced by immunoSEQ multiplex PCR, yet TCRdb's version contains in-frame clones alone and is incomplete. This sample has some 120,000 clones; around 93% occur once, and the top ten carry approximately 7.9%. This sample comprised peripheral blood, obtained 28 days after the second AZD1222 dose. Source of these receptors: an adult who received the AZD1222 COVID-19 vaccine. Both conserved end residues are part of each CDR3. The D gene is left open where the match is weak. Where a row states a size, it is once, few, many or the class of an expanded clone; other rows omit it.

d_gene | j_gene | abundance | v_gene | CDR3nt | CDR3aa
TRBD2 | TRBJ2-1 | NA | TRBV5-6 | TGTGCCAGCAGCTTGGGCGGGAGGGTGTTTGATGAGCAGTTCTTC | CASSLGGRVFDEQFF
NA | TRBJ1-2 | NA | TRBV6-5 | TGTGCCAGCAGTTACTCACTGGGGGGGCAGGACTATGGCTACACCTTC | CASSYSLGGQDYGYTF
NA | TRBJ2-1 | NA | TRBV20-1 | TGCAGTGTCGAGGGCGATGAGCAGTTCTTC | CSVEGDEQFF
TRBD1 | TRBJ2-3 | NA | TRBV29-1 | TGCAGCGTCGCGAAGGGACAGGGGGCCCCAGATACGCAGTATTTT | CSVAKGQGAPDTQYF
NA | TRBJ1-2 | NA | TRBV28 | TGTGCCAGCAGTTTGACAGGAGCCTATGGCTACACCTTC | CASSLTGAYGYTF
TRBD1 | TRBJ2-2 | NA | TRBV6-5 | TGTGCCGCAAGGACAGGGCCGAACACCGGGGAGCTGTTTTTT | CAARTGPNTGELFF
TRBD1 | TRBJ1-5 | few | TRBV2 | TGTGCCAGCAGTGAAGGTTTCAGGGGGGGCAATCAGCCCCAGCATTTT | CASSEGFRGGNQPQHF
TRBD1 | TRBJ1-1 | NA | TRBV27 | TGTGCCAGCAGTCCCCGGGACAGGGGGTACGACACTGAAGCTTTCTTT | CASSPRDRGYDTEAFF
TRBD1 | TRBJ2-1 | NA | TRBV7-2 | TGTGCCAGCAGCTTGAACTCCGGGACAGGGGGGCAGTTCTTC | CASSLNSGTGGQFF
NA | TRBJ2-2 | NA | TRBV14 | TGTGCCAGCAGCCAACAGGGGAGATGGTCCGGGGAGCTGTTTTTT | CASSQQGRWSGELFF
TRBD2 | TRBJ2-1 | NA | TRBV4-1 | TGCGCCAGCAGCCCATTTAGCGGGTCTTACAATGAGCAGTTCTTC | CASSPFSGSYNEQFF
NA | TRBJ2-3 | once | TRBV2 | TGTGCCAGCAGGGAGATCTCCATAGGAGGGCCAACAGATACGCAGTATTTT | CASREISIGGPTDTQYF
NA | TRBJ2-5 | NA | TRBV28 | TGTGCCAGCAGTTTATTAGGGGAGACCCAGTACTTC | CASSLLGETQYF
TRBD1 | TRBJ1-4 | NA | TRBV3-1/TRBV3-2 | TGTGCCAGCAGCCAAGGAACAGGGGGCATTGAAAAACTGTTTTTT | CASSQGTGGIEKLFF
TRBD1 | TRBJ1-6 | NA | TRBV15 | TGTGCCAGCCGGGACAGTAATTCACCCCTCCACTTT | CASRDSNSPLHF
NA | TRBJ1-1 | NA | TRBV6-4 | TGTGCCAGCAGCTTAATACTGAACACTGAAGCTTTCTTT | CASSLILNTEAFF
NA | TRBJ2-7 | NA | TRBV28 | TGTGCCAGCAGTTTAAACGTCAACGAGCAGTACTTC | CASSLNVNEQYF
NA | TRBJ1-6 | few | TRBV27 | TGTGCCAGCAGTCCGTCGGACTTCAGGGCCTATAATTCACCCCTCCACTTT | CASSPSDFRAYNSPLHF
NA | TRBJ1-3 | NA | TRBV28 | TGTGCCAGCAGTCAAGCGGGACATCTTGGAAACACCATATATTTT | CASSQAGHLGNTIYF
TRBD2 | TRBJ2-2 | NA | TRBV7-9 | TGTGCCAGCAGCCTTTTGGCGGGAGCCGGGGAGCTGTTTTTT | CASSLLAGAGELFF
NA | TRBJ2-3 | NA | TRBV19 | TGTGCCACCTCGAGGTGGGGGAGCACAGATACGCAGTATTTT | CATSRWGSTDTQYF
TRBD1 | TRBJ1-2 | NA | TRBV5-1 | TGCGCCAGCAGCTTGAAATTAGACGGGACAGGCCCCGTAGACTTC | CASSLKLDGTGPVDF
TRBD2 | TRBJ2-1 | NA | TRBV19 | TGTGCCAGTAGTACCCGGGAGGGTTCCTACAATGAGCAGTTCTTC | CASSTREGSYNEQFF
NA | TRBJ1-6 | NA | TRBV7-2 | TGTGCCAGCCGGGATCCAAATTCACCCCTCCACTTT | CASRDPNSPLHF
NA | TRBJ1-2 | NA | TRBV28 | TGTGCCAGCAGTTTTGTAAGGGTTGGCTACACCTTC | CASSFVRVGYTF
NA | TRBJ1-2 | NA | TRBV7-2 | TGTGCCAGCAGCTTACTTGCAGGGACTCAAAACTATGGCTACACCTTC | CASSLLAGTQNYGYTF
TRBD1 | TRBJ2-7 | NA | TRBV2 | TGTGCCAGCAGTCGCAGGGGGACGGACGAGCAGTACTTC | CASSRRGTDEQYF
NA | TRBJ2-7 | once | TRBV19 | TGTGCCAGTAGTACAGGGGCGATGATCTACGAGCAGTACTTC | CASSTGAMIYEQYF
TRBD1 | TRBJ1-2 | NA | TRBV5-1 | TGCGCCAGCAGCCCAGGGGACAGAAACTATGGCTACACCTTC | CASSPGDRNYGYTF
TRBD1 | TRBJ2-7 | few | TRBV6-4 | TGTGCCAGCAGTATCGACGGGACAGGGGCCTACGAGCAGTACTTC | CASSIDGTGAYEQYF
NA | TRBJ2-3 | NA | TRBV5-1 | TGCGCCAGCAGCGAAGGGACAAGTCGATCAGGCGATACGCAGTATTTT | CASSEGTSRSGDTQYF
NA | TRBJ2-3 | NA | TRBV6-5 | TGTGCCAGCAGTTACATCCAGGGGAGCACAGATACGCAGTATTTT | CASSYIQGSTDTQYF
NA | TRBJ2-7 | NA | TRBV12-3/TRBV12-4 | TGTGCCAGCAGTAGGTACCCCTACGAGCAGTACTTC | CASSRYPYEQYF
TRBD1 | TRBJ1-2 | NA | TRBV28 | TGTGCCAGCAGGCGACAGGGAATCTATGGCTACACCTTC | CASRRQGIYGYTF
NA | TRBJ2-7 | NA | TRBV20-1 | TGCAGTGCTAGAGATCCCGAGCAGTACTTC | CSARDPEQYF
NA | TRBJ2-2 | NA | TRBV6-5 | TGTGCCAGCACTCCCAATAGGGCCGGGGAGCTGTTTTTT | CASTPNRAGELFF
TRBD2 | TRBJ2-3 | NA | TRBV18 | TGTGCCAGCTCACTAGGGACTAGCGGGTCTGGCACAGATACGCAGTATTTT | CASSLGTSGSGTDTQYF
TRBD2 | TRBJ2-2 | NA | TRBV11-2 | TGTGCCAGCAGCTCCCTGGCTAGCGGGGGGGCCGTCACCGGGGAGCTGTTTTTT | CASSSLASGGAVTGELFF
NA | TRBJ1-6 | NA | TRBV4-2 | TGTGCCAGCAGCCAATGGGGCGGAGGGGGGAATTCACCCCTCCACTTT | CASSQWGGGGNSPLHF
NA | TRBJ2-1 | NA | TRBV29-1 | TGCAGCGTTGAGCCAGAACTCTCCTACAATGAGCAGTTCTTC | CSVEPELSYNEQFF
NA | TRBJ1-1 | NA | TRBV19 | TGTGCCAGTAGTCTCGGACAGTTGAACACTGAAGCTTTCTTT | CASSLGQLNTEAFF
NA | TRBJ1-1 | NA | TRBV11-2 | TGTGCCAGCAGCGCTGGTTGGGCGAACACTGAAGCTTTCTTT | CASSAGWANTEAFF
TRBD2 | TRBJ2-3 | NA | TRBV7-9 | TGTGCCAGCGCCGCGGGGGGCTCGGACACTACAGATACGCAGTATTTT | CASAAGGSDTTDTQYF
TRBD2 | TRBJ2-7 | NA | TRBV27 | TGTGCCAGCAGTTTCGGGGTAGCGGGATCCTACGAGCAGTACTTC | CASSFGVAGSYEQYF
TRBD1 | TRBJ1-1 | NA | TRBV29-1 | TGCAGCGGTGGTGTCAGGGGGTTTCGCACTGAAGCTTTCTTT | CSGGVRGFRTEAFF
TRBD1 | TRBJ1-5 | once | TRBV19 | TGTGCCAGTAAAGGGATTCGGACAGGGGGCGATCAGCCCCAGCATTTT | CASKGIRTGGDQPQHF
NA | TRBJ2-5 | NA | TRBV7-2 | TGTGCCAGCACCGCGTCGGAGGGCTTTCGCGGGGAGACCCAGTACTTC | CASTASEGFRGETQYF
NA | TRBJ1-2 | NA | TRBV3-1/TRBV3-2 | TGTGCCAGCAGCCAAGCTCTCGTCCAGGGAGTGTGGAATGGCTACACCTTC | CASSQALVQGVWNGYTF
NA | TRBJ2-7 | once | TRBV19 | TGTGCCAGTAAAAGGGACGGACCCTACGAGCAGTACTTC | CASKRDGPYEQYF
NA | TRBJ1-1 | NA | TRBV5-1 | TGCGCCAGCAGCTCGGTACGACTGTGGGAGACTGAAGCTTTCTTT | CASSSVRLWETEAFF
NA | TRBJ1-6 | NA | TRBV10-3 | TGTGCCACCGGCGGGGGCCAGGGCCAAAATTCACCCCTCCACTTT | CATGGGQGQNSPLHF
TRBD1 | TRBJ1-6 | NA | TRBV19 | TGTGCCAGTAGTAGTCTAACAGGGGGCGCGAATTCACCCCTCCACTTT | CASSSLTGGANSPLHF
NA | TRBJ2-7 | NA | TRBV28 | TGTGCCAGCAGCGGGACAACCTACGAGCAGTACTTC | CASSGTTYEQYF
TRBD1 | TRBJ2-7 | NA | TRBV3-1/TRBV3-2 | TGTGCCAGCAGCCCAGGACAGGATTCCTACGAGCAGTACTTC | CASSPGQDSYEQYF
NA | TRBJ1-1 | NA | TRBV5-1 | TGCGCCAGCAGCCTTCTACAGGGTGGGGCTTTCTTT | CASSLLQGGAFF
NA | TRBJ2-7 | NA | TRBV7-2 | TGTGCCAGCAGCTTACCCGATTCAACCTACGAGCAGTACTTC | CASSLPDSTYEQYF
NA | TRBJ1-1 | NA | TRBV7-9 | TGTGCCAGCAGCTTAACCACCGGGACCACGACTGAAGCTTTCTTT | CASSLTTGTTTEAFF